This T cell receptor (beta chain) was profiled in a study of T-cell reconstitution after alpha-beta-depleted transplantation in children. The CDR3 is made up of 13 amino acids. Germline CDR1 and CDR2: SGDLS and YYNGEE. Trimming cost V 3 bases and J 3 bases, with 8 bases left between them. For TCRbeta, the library was prepared with unique molecular identifiers. TCRdb reanalysed the PCR reads using MiXCR and keeps one entry per CDR3 protein. The table records some 450,000 distinct CDR3 sequences, over 40% of them present only once. This clonotype was seen more than once but under ten times. This TCR came from a girl aged 2-10 years with aplastic anemia, due to receive a stem cell transplant. V gene TRBV9 combines with J gene TRBJ2-3; D unclear. This specimen was PBMCs, taken before TCRalphabeta/CD19-depleted stem cell transplant. CDR3 in DNA: TGTGCCAGCAGCGATAGCCCAACAGATACGCAGTATTTT. Amino acid sequence: CASSDSPTDTQYF.